The entry below describes one T cell receptor beta chain. Its antigen remains unidentified. The repertoire was sequenced with immunoSEQ multiplex PCR; TCRdb's copy has only in-frame clones and lacks some. The repertoire holds 200,000 or so clones, with about 93% as singletons. The data stem from a study of T cell responses to AZD1222 COVID-19 vaccine. Second-dose intervals near 4 or 12 weeks were combined. Study-wide findings and caveats: There were repertoire samples only from the period after the peak T cell response. It should be noted that donors were predominantly white British and more often female, and clonal diversity was possibly underestimated.

V was shortened by 2 bases and J by 0 bases, with 8 bases between the two germline ends. Germline V gene sequence: CDR1 SGHAT, CDR2 FQDESV (reference sequence). This CDR3 contains 15 residues. The TCR sequence derives from an adult who received the AZD1222 COVID-19 vaccine. The rearrangement uses TRBV11-1 and TRBJ2-1; D is possibly TRBD2 (5 bases). The sample here was peripheral blood, taken 28 days after the second AZD1222 dose. In DNA, the CDR3 is TGTGCCAGCAGCTTAAGCGGTAGCTCCTACAATGAGCAGTTCTTC. Amino acid sequence: CASSLSGSSYNEQFF.